This T cell receptor beta chain came from a study of identical twins. The ends were cut back, 6 bases at V and 2 bases at J, with 8 bases in the middle. CDR3 length: 12 residues. Germline V CDR1 and CDR2: DFQATT, SNEGSKA (reference sequence). This clonotype was recorded at least ten times. TCRdb independently ran MiXCR on the 5' RACE reads; one entry per CDR3 protein. The sample consists of more than 1.5 million distinct CDR3 sequences, more than 30% of them appearing once. This TCR came from a newborn girl in good health. Sequences were obtained from cord blood. The chain links TRBV20-1 to TRBJ1-5, with D uncertain. The CDR3 DNA reads as TGCAGTGCCCCCCGCGGCAATCAGCCCCAGCATTTT. It is translated as CSAPRGNQPQHF.